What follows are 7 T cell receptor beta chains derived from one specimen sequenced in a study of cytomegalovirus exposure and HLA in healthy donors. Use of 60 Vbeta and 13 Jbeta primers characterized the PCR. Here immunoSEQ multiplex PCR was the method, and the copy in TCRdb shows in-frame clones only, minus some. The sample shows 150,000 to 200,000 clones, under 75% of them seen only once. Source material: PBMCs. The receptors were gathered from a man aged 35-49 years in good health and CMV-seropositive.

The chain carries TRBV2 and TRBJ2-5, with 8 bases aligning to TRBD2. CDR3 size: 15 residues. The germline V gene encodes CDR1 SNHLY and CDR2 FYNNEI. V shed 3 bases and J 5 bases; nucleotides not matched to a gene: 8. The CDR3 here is CASSDSRGEQETQYF. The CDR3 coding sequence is TGTGCCAGCAGTGACTCGCGGGGGGAGCAGGAGACCCAGTACTTC.

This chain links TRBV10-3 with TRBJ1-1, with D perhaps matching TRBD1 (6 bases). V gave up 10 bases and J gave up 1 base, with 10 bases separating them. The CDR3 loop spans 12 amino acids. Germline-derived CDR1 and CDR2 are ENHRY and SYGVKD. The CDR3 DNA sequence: TGTGCCACCCAAGGGGGGAACACTGAAGCTTTCTTT. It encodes CATQGGNTEAFF.

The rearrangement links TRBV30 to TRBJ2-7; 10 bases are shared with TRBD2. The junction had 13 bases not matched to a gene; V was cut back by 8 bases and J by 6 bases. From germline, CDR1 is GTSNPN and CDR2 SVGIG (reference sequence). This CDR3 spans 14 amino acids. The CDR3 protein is CAAYSGRNSLEQYF. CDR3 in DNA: TGTGCCGCGTATAGCGGGAGGAACTCTCTCGAGCAGTACTTC.

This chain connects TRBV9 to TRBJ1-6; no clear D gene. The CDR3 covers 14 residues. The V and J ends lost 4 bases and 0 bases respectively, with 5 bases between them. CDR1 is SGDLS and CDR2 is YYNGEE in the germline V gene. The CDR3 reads CASSPGSYNSPLHF. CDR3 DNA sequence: TGTGCCAGCAGCCCCGGCTCCTATAATTCACCCCTCCACTTT.

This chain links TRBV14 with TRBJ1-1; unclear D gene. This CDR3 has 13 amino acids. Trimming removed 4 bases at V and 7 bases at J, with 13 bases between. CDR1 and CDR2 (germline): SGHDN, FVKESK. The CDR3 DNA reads TGTGCCAGCAGCCTCTTTGATCGGAGTGAAGCTTTCTTT. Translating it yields CASSLFDRSEAFF.

CDR3 protein: CASSLSAGVYNEQFF. The CDR3, as DNA: TGTGCCAGCAGTTTGTCAGCGGGGGTCTACAATGAGCAGTTCTTC. The gene calls are TRBV27 and TRBJ2-1; 8 bases are shared with TRBD2. There are 15 residues in the CDR3. The trim removed 3 bases at V and 3 bases at J, leaving 4 bases unmatched. Germline assignment: CDR1 MNHEY and CDR2 SMNVEV (reference sequence).

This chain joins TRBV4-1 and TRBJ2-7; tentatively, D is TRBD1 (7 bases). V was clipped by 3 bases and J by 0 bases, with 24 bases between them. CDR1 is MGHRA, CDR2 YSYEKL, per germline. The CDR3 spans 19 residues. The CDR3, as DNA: TGCGCCAGCAGCCACTTGACCTTGGGGGGACAGACAAGCTCCTACGAGCAGTACTTC. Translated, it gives CASSHLTLGGQTSSYEQYF.